This T cell receptor beta chain was found in a study of T cell repertoires in aging, cancer and after chemotherapy. At the level of the study: Clear clonal overlap appeared across healthy donor samples taken over several months to years.

Trimming removed 3 bases from V and 3 bases from J; junction bases left unmatched: 10. This CDR3 region has 17 residues. In germline, CDR1 is GTSNPN, CDR2 SVGIG (reference sequence). TRB rearrangements spanning V, D and J were amplified using mixed TRB-A/B primers. TCRdb ran MiXCR on the multiplex PCR reads and lists one entry per CDR3 protein. The sample lists 9,000 to 13,000 distinct CDR3 sequences, roughly 33% occurring once. This clonotype was seen a few times. Its antigen remains unknown. Amplification of TCR beta used genomic DNA extracted from peripheral blood. The study, taken as a whole, reports: Age-matched healthy donors had significantly more diverse, less clonal blood TCR repertoires than untreated cancer patients. Loss of evenness, beyond lost richness, contributed to age-related TCR diversity decline in cancer patients.

The material sequenced was blood. This TCR derives from a human donor in good health. The donor label of this sample is uncertain. The chain is built from TRBV30 and TRBJ2-1; 11 bases line up with TRBD2. CDR3 residues: CAWRSSLAGGFYNEQFF. The CDR3 DNA follows: TGTGCCTGGAGGTCGTCTCTAGCGGGAGGCTTCTACAATGAGCAGTTCTTC.